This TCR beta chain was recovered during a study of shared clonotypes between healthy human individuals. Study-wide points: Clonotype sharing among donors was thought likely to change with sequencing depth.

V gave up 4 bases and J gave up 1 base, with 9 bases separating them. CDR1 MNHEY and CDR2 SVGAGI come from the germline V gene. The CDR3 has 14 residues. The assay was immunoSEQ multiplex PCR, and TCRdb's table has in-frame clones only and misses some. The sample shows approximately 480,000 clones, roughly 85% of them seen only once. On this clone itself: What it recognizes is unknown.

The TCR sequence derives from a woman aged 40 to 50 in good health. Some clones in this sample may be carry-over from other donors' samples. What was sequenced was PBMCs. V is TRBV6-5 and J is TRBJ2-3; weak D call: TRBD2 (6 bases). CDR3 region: CASSWEVGTDTQYF. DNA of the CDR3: TGTGCCAGCAGTTGGGAGGTGGGCACAGATACGCAGTATTTT.